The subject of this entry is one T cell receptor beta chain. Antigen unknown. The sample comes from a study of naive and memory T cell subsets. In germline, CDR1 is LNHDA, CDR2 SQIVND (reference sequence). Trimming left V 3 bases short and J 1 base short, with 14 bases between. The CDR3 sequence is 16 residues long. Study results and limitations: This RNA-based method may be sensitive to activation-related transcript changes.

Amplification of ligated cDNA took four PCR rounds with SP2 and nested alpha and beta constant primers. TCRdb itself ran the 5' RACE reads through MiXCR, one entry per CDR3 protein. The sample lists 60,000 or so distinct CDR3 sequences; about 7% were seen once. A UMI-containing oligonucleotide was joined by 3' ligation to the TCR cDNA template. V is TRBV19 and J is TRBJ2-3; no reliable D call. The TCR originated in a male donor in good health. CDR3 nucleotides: TGTGCCAGTAGTATCTGGTGGGATTTAGGCACAGATACGCAGTATTTT. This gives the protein CASSIWWDLGTDTQYF.